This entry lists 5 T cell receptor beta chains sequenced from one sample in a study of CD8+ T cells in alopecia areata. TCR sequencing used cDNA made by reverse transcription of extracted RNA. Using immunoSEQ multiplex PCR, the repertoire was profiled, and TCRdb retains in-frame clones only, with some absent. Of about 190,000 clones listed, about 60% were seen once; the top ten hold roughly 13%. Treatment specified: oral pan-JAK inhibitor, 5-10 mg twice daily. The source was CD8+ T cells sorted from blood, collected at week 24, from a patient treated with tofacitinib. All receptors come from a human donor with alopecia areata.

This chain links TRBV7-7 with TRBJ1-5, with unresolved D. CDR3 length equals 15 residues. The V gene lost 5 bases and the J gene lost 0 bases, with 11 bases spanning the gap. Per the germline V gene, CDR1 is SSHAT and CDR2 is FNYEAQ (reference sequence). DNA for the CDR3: TGTGCCAGCAGCCGCCGACGGGATAGCAATCAGCCCCAGCATTTT. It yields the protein CASSRRRDSNQPQHF. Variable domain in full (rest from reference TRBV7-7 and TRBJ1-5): GAGVSQSPRYKVTKRGQDVTLRCDPISSHATLYWYQQALGQGPEFLTYFNYEAQPDKSGLPSDRFSAERPEGSISTLTIQRTEQRDSAMYRCASSRRRDSNQPQHFGDGTRLSIL.

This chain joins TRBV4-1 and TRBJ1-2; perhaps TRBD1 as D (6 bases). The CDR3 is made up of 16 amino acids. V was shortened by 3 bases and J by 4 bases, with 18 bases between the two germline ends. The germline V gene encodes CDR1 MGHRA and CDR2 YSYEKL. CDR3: CASSQGAGGAAYGYTF. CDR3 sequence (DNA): TGCGCCAGCAGCCAGGGGGCCGGGGGCGCCGCCTATGGCTACACCTTC.

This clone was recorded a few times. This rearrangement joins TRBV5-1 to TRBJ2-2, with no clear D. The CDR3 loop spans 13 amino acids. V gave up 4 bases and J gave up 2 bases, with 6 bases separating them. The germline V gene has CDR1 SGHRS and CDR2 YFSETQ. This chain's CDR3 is CASSPENTGELFF. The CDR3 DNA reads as TGCGCCAGCAGCCCAGAAAACACCGGGGAGCTGTTTTTT. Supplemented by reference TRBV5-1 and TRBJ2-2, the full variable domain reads KAGVTQTPRYLIKTRGQQVTLSCSPISGHRSVSWYQQTPGQGLQFLFEYFSETQRNKGNFPGRFSGRQFSNSRSEMNVSTLELGDSALYLCASSPENTGELFFGEGSRLTVL.

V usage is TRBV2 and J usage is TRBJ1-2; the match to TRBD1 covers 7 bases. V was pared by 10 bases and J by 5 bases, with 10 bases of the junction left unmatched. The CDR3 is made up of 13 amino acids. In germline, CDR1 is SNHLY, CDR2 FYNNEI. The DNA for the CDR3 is TGTGCCACCCAAAACAGGGGTGGGTATGGCTACACCTTC. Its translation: CATQNRGGYGYTF.

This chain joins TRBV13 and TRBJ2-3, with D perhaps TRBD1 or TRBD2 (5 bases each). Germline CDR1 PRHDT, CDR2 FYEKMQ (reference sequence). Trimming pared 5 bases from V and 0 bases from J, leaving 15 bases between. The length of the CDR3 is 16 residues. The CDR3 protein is CASSPRGVESTDTQYF. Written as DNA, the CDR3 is TGTGCCAGCAGCCCCAGAGGGGTAGAAAGCACAGATACGCAGTATTTT.